These 5 T cell receptor beta chains were sequenced from one sample in a study of T cells in Graves' hyperthyroidism and ophthalmopathy. RNA transcripts gave rise to amplified TCR beta CDR3 regions. The TCR CDR3 was amplified in a first-round RT-PCR using the HTBI primer set. In TCRdb, the multiplex PCR reads were re-called with MiXCR into one record per CDR3 protein. This table has a few hundred thousand distinct CDR3 sequences, 21% appearing once. Input material: blood. These receptor sequences come from a woman in her 50s with Graves' hyperthyroidism.

This clonotype occurred many times. The J gene is TRBJ2-7, the V gene TRBV5-1; either TRBD1 or TRBD2 may fit D (5 bases each). Germline V gene sequence: CDR1 SGHRS, CDR2 YFSETQ. V was cut by 1 base and J by 3 bases, with 11 bases left in between. The CDR3 spans 14 residues. The CDR3 nucleotides read TGCGCCAGCAGCTTGCCGGGGCTCGACTACGAGCAGTACTTC. Translation: CASSLPGLDYEQYF.

The chain has TRBV29-1 and TRBJ2-2; 9 nucleotides agree with TRBD1. Germline V gene lookup returns CDR1 SQVTM and CDR2 ANQGSEA. V gave up 7 bases and J gave up 4 bases; unmatched junction bases: 7. The CDR3 has 14 residues. The CDR3 DNA reads as TGCAGCGCCAGACAGGGGGAGAGCACCGGGGAGCTGTTTTTT. This gives the protein CSARQGESTGELFF.

In its sample, this clonotype was seen many times. The genes are TRBV28 and TRBJ2-1; the D gene is possibly TRBD2 (5 bases). Per germline, CDR1 MDHEN and CDR2 SYDVKM. This CDR3 is 15 amino acids long. Trimming removed 3 bases from V and 2 bases from J, with 11 bases in between. CDR3 coding DNA: TGTGCCAGCAGTTTCCCCGGAGGAACCTACAATGAGCAGTTCTTC. It codes for CASSFPGGTYNEQFF.

This clonotype was detected many times. The V gene is TRBV12-3 or TRBV12-4, the J gene TRBJ1-4; the match to TRBD1 covers 7 bases. The trim removed 2 bases at V and 8 bases at J, leaving 2 bases unmatched. The CDR3 has 13 amino acids. CDR3 DNA sequence: TGTGCCAGCAGTTTATACAGGGGCGAAAAACTGTTTTTT. Amino acids: CASSLYRGEKLFF.

Ten or more counts support this clonotype. The J gene is TRBJ2-1, the V gene TRBV27; maybe TRBD2 (6 bases). V was clipped by 1 base and J by 7 bases, with 11 bases between them. CDR1 and CDR2 from the germline V gene are MNHEY and SMNVEV (reference sequence). CDR3 length: 14 amino acids. This CDR3 reads CASSLWGLENEQFF. In nucleotides, the CDR3 is TGTGCCAGCAGTTTATGGGGACTCGAAAATGAGCAGTTCTTC.